The 11 T cell receptor beta chains in this list originate from one sample, sequenced in a study of Ad26.COV2.S vaccination and SARS-CoV-2 variants. Described treatment: over 15 received Ad26.COV2.S at low or high dose, single or two shots; several received placebo; per-sample allocation not given. The samples were gathered on day 63 after the first injection of vaccine or placebo. The method was immunoSEQ multiplex PCR; TCRdb's version includes in-frame clones alone and lacks a portion of them. The sample consists of more than 300,000 clones, 85% of them appearing once. The sample was peripheral blood, taken in a trial of Ad26.COV2.S vaccine versus placebo. These receptors were collected from a person aged 18-60 years who received the Ad26.COV2.S COVID-19 vaccine or a placebo.

With regard to this clone: The junction does not match germline at one end; this may be a read error. The chain uses TRBV10-3 and TRBJ1-2, with D possibly TRBD1 on 5 matching bases. The CDR3 is 13 residues long. The V gene's germline CDR1 is ENHRY and CDR2 SYGVKD. The CDR3 protein is CAISETTGTPIFF. CDR3 in DNA: TGTGCCATCAGTGAGACAACCGGGACCCCCATTTTCTTC.

The V and J genes are TRBV3-1 (or the pseudogene TRBV3-2) and TRBJ2-3, with D possibly being TRBD2 (6 bases). Germline V gene data show CDR1 as LGHDT and CDR2 as YNNKEL (reference sequence). The CDR3 consists of 12 residues. Trimming removed 4 bases from V and 9 bases from J, with 11 bases in between. In DNA form, the CDR3 reads TGTGCCAGCAGCCCGGAGGGGTGGACGCAGTATTTT. Protein product: CASSPEGWTQYF.

A note on this clone: Additional DNA sequences in this sample encode the identical CDR3. The CDR3 DNA follows: TGCGCCAGCAGCTTGGCCGGACGAAACACTGAAGCTTTCTTT. This translates into CASSLAGRNTEAFF. The rearrangement uses TRBV5-1 and TRBJ1-1; D uncertain. CDR1 is SGHRS and CDR2 is YFSETQ in the germline V gene. The germline V and J ends were trimmed by 0 bases and 2 bases, with 8 bases remaining between them. CDR3 length equals 14 residues.

This chain joins TRBV5-5 and TRBJ2-7; D remains unclear. The CDR3 has 16 residues. Germline V gene data show CDR1 as SGHKS and CDR2 as YYEKEE (reference sequence). Trimming took off 4 bases at V and 4 bases at J, with 21 bases between the two ends. The CDR3 is CASSGGFSPSTYEQYF. Written as DNA, the CDR3 is TGTGCCAGCAGCGGCGGTTTCAGCCCGTCTACATACGAGCAGTACTTC. The whole variable domain, filled in from reference TRBV5-5 and TRBJ2-7, reads DAGVTQSPTHLIKTRGQQVTLRCSPISGHKSVSWYQQVLGQGPQFIFQYYEKEERGRGNFPDRFSARQFPNYSSELNVNALLLGDSALYLCASSGGFSPSTYEQYFGPGTRLTVT.

A word on this clone: Within the sample, other DNA sequences also encode this same CDR3. The chain has TRBV2 and TRBJ2-3; D call uncertain. This CDR3 comprises 12 residues. Germline V gene data show CDR1 as SNHLY and CDR2 as FYNNEI. Trimming took off 5 bases at V and 1 base at J, with 4 bases between the two ends. The CDR3 DNA reads as TGTGCCAGCAGTCCGGGCACAGATACGCAGTATTTT. Protein product: CASSPGTDTQYF.

The V and J genes are TRBV27 and TRBJ1-5; tentative D call: TRBD1 (5 bases). The CDR3 contains 14 residues. CDR1 and CDR2 (germline): MNHEY, SMNVEV (reference sequence). V gave up 5 bases and J gave up 7 bases, with 15 bases separating them. The CDR3 nucleotides are TGTGCCAGCAGTCCCCGCCAGGGCGGACAGCCCCAGCATTTT. It translates to CASSPRQGGQPQHF.

This chain joins TRBV19 and TRBJ1-2; no reliable D call. There are 13 residues in the CDR3. CDR1 and CDR2 (germline): LNHDA, SQIVND (reference sequence). The V gene lost 10 bases and the J gene lost 2 bases, with 14 bases spanning the gap. CDR3 in amino acids: CATSPQKNYGYTF. The CDR3 DNA follows: TGTGCCACCTCCCCACAAAAAAACTATGGCTACACCTTC.

V and J are TRBV4-1 and TRBJ2-3; D is possibly TRBD2 (5 bases). Trimming stripped 4 bases from V and 5 bases from J, with 25 bases between. The CDR3 sequence is 18 residues long. Germline assignment: CDR1 MGHRA and CDR2 YSYEKL. Written as DNA, the CDR3 is TGCGCCAGCAGCCGCGGGCATGGGCGCCATGATGGGGTAGATACGCAGTATTTT. This encodes CASSRGHGRHDGVDTQYF.

This chain links TRBV19 with TRBJ2-3; 8 bases are a match to TRBD1. This CDR3 has 14 amino acids. V lost 7 bases and J lost 5; bases outside the gene matches: 8. Germline V gene sequence: CDR1 LNHDA, CDR2 SQIVND (reference sequence). DNA of the CDR3: TGTGCCAGTACCAGAGACAGGGGTGGAGATACGCAGTATTTT. It yields the protein CASTRDRGGDTQYF.

The chain combines TRBV6-5 with TRBJ1-1; the D gene is possibly TRBD1 (5 bases). The V end was cut by 8 bases, the J end by 1 base, with 11 bases between. This CDR3 region has 13 residues. In germline, CDR1 is MNHEY, CDR2 SVGAGI. This chain's CDR3 is CASESDRNTEAFF. The CDR3, as DNA: TGTGCCAGCGAAAGCGACAGGAACACTGAAGCTTTCTTT.

This chain uses TRBV18 with TRBJ1-5; D not certain. The ends were cut back, 3 bases at V and 2 bases at J, with 8 bases in the middle. The CDR3 runs to 14 residues. The germline gives CDR1 KGHSH, CDR2 LQKENI. The CDR3 DNA reads as TGTGCCAGCTCACCCAGTTTTGGCAATCAGCCCCAGCATTTT. This codes for CASSPSFGNQPQHF.